The clone carrying this T cell receptor beta chain showed up just a few times. Its antigen is as yet unknown. V lost 3 bases and J 12 bases, leaving 17 bases between the germline ends. CDR1 and CDR2 (germline): SQVTM, ANQGSEA. The CDR3 runs to 12 residues. This sample was taken from a study of cytomegalovirus exposure and HLA in healthy donors. Use of 60 Vbeta and 13 Jbeta primers characterized the PCR. Sequencing used immunoSEQ multiplex PCR; TCRdb keeps in-frame clones, though not all of them. The data contain about 94,000 clones, around 8% of them seen just once; the ten biggest clones take up roughly 2.1%. Study results and caveats: Reports credit the classifier with highly specific, highly sensitive diagnosis of cytomegalovirus status.

Sequenced input: PBMCs. This sequence originates from a man in his forties or fifties in good health and CMV-seronegative. The V and J genes are TRBV29-1 and TRBJ1-2, with D maybe TRBD1 (6 bases). The CDR3 DNA reads as TGCAGCGTTGAGTTGGCAGGGGTCGTGAACACCTTC. Its protein product is CSVELAGVVNTF.